The text below deals with one T cell receptor (beta chain). Its target is not known. This sample is drawn from a study of blood T cells in healthy people across ages. Points from the study as a whole: Per million T cells, TCR beta diversity dropped about linearly as age rose.

In germline, CDR1 is SEHNR, CDR2 FQNEAQ (reference sequence). The CDR3 consists of 13 residues. A second PCR, run for about 6 to 11 cycles, used a sample-barcoded 5' primer plus a J-beta primer mix. One entry per CDR3 protein results from TCRdb running MiXCR on the 5' RACE reads. The repertoire consists of around 780,000 distinct CDR3 sequences, with 45% to 70% occurring once and the leading ten covering under 30%. The sequencing sample was made of blood. The TCR was taken from a man aged 40-50 years in good health. The J gene is TRBJ2-5, the V gene TRBV7-9, with D perhaps TRBD2 (5 bases). The DNA end is a closer match to TRBJ2-7, so the J assignment may be wrong. The chain's CDR3 is CASSLVAGHEQYF. CDR3 bases: TGTGCCAGCAGCTTAGTGGCGGGCCACGAGCAGTACTTC.